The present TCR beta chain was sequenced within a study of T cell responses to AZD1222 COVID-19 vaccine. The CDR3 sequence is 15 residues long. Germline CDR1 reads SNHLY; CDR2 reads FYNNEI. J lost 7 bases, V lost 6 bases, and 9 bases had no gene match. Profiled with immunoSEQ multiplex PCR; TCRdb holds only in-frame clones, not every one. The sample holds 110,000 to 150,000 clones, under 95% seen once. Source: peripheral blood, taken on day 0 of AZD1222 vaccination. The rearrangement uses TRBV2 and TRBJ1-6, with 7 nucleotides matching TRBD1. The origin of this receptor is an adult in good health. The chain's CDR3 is CASSASGTANSPLHF. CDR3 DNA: TGTGCCAGCAGCGCGTCGGGGACAGCGAATTCACCCCTCCACTTT.